These 5 T cell receptor beta chains came from one sample sequenced in a study of Ad26.COV2.S vaccination and SARS-CoV-2 variants. Libraries were prepared by immunoSEQ multiplex PCR; TCRdb keeps only in-frame clonotypes and omits some of them. The sample has 400,000 to 450,000 clones, around 91% seen once. The treatment here: some 20 received Ad26.COV2.S at low or high dose, single or two shots; about 5 received placebo; per-sample allocation not given. Sampling was done on day 63 after the first vaccine or placebo injection. The sequencing used peripheral blood, collected in a trial of Ad26.COV2.S vaccine versus placebo. The source is a person aged 18-65 years who received the Ad26.COV2.S COVID-19 vaccine or a placebo.

In its sample, this clone was seen a few times. Written as DNA, the CDR3 is TGTGCCAGCAGCCAAGTGATCAATTCACCCCTCCACTTT. Translating it yields CASSQVINSPLHF. The V and J genes are TRBV4-2 and TRBJ1-6; D ambiguous. Trimming took 1 base from V and 7 from J, leaving 5 bases between them. Germline-derived CDR1 and CDR2 are LGHNA and YNFKEQ. This CDR3 comprises 13 residues.

The V call is TRBV28, the J call TRBJ2-1, with D possibly being TRBD1 (6 bases). Per germline, CDR1 MDHEN and CDR2 SYDVKM. V was clipped by 3 bases and J by 8 bases, with 14 bases between them. The CDR3 has 14 residues. CDR3 residues: CASSLRLAGDEQFF. CDR3 sequence (DNA): TGTGCCAGCAGTTTGAGGCTAGCAGGGGATGAGCAGTTCTTC. Together with reference TRBV28 and TRBJ2-1, the CDR3 gives the full variable domain: DVKVTQSSRYLVKRTGEKVFLECVQDMDHENMFWYRQDPGLGLRLIYFSYDVKMKEKGDIPEGYSVSREKKERFSLILESASTNQTSMYLCASSLRLAGDEQFFGPGTRLTVL.

This chain uses TRBV5-1 with TRBJ2-1; 9 nucleotides line up with TRBD2. The CDR3 length is 16 residues. The V gene's germline CDR1 is SGHRS and CDR2 YFSETQ. V dropped 4 bases and J dropped 6; count of bases not matched to a gene: 11. The CDR3 nucleotides read TGCGCCAGCAGCGCCGTTAGCGGGAGTAAGTTCAATGAGCAGTTCTTC. Translation gives CASSAVSGSKFNEQFF.

V usage is TRBV19 and J usage is TRBJ2-1; 14 bases fit TRBD2. The germline gives CDR1 LNHDA, CDR2 SQIVND (reference sequence). The junction had 8 bases not matched to a gene; V was cut back by 10 bases and J by 9 bases. This CDR3 has 14 residues. In DNA, the CDR3 is TGTGCCATTGGGACTAGCGGGAGCAGGAGTGAGCAGTTCTTC. The encoded protein is CAIGTSGSRSEQFF.

The genes are TRBV4-2 and TRBJ2-7; D not resolved. The germline V and J ends were trimmed by 0 bases and 4 bases, with 4 bases remaining between them. This CDR3 comprises 12 residues. Germline V gene sequence: CDR1 LGHNA, CDR2 YNFKEQ. In DNA form, the CDR3 reads TGTGCCAGCAGCCAAGACGAGTACGAGCAGTACTTC. As protein: CASSQDEYEQYF.